The clone carrying this TCR beta chain was seen repeatedly, ten times or more. The data belong to a study of neurological immune-mediated disorders. For the study at large: Of the 35 or so patients with multiple sclerosis, about 31 had relapsing-remitting MS, whereas the remaining 3 had secondary progressive MS.

The unsorted libraries had their origin in 2 million PBMCs stored at -80 C. Synthesis of cDNA was carried out by template-switch 5'RACE. The reaction used 10-nucleotide random UMIs. TCRdb re-analysed the 5' RACE reads in MiXCR, keeping a single row per CDR3 protein. The profile shows 70,000 to 90,000 distinct CDR3 sequences, about 5% of them singletons. J gave up 1 base and V 5 bases, and 3 bases lay outside the gene matches. Germline-derived CDR1 and CDR2 are SGHRS and YFSETQ. The CDR3 is 13 residues long. This sequence originates from a woman in her thirties with multiple sclerosis. The chain couples TRBV5-1 to TRBJ2-7; TRBD2 matches 7 bases. Sequenced material: PBMCs. The CDR3 DNA reads as TGCGCCAGCAGTTCCGGGAGGTCCTACGAGCAGTACTTC. Its translation is CASSSGRSYEQYF.